These 32 T cell receptor beta chains were all obtained from the same sample, sequenced in a study of control samples from healthy donors and cancer patients. Only in-frame clones appear in the TCRdb table, and some are missing; sequencing was by immunoSEQ multiplex PCR. This table holds under 450,000 clones, 80% to 95% found once. Sample: PBMCs. The source is a man aged 40-49 years with head and neck cancer.

The V call is TRBV12-3 or TRBV12-4, the J call TRBJ1-2; weak D call: TRBD1 (5 bases). V was cut by 3 bases and J by 8 bases, with 7 bases left in between. The CDR3 extends over 11 amino acids. In DNA, the CDR3 is TGTGCCAGCAGTTTTGGGGGGGGCTACACCTTC. Protein sequence: CASSFGGGYTF.

This chain uses TRBV27 with TRBJ1-6; D is unclear. V was trimmed by 2 bases and J by 11 bases, leaving 7 bases between them. The CDR3 loop spans 12 amino acids. Germline values: CDR1 MNHEY, CDR2 SMNVEV (reference sequence). The DNA of the CDR3 is TGTGCCAGCAGTTTAGGCGTACCACCCCTCCACTTT. Translated, it gives CASSLGVPPLHF.

This chain uses TRBV30 with TRBJ1-6, with D unclear. The CDR3 is 15 residues long. From germline, CDR1 is GTSNPN and CDR2 SVGIG (reference sequence). The ends were cut back, 0 bases at V and 6 bases at J, with 12 bases in the middle. CDR3 sequence: CAWSVVRVGNSPLHF. The CDR3 region has the DNA TGTGCCTGGAGTGTAGTGAGGGTGGGTAATTCACCCCTCCACTTT.

The chain combines TRBV10-3 with TRBJ2-5; 13 nucleotides line up with TRBD2. The CDR3 spans 17 residues. The V and J ends lost 2 bases and 5 bases, in that order; junction bases with no gene match: 8. The germline V gene has CDR1 ENHRY and CDR2 SYGVKD. The chain's CDR3 is CAISETQLAGGRETQYF. The CDR3 DNA reads as TGTGCCATCAGTGAGACTCAACTAGCGGGGGGGCGGGAGACCCAGTACTTC.

The chain has TRBV5-1 and TRBJ2-7; D ambiguous. Germline assignment: CDR1 SGHRS and CDR2 YFSETQ. V gave up 0 bases and J gave up 6 bases, with 13 bases separating them. The CDR3 spans 14 residues. CDR3 sequence: CASSLVQAGREQYF. The CDR3 DNA reads as TGCGCCAGCAGCTTGGTTCAGGCTGGGCGCGAGCAGTACTTC. Full variable domain (outside the CDR3, taken from reference TRBV5-1 and TRBJ2-7): KAGVTQTPRYLIKTRGQQVTLSCSPISGHRSVSWYQQTPGQGLQFLFEYFSETQRNKGNFPGRFSGRQFSNSRSEMNVSTLELGDSALYLCASSLVQAGREQYFGPGTRLTVT.

The V gene is TRBV19, the J gene TRBJ2-3; TRBD2 agrees at 7 bases. Germline V gene data show CDR1 as LNHDA and CDR2 as SQIVND (reference sequence). The junction had 10 bases not matched to a gene; V was cut back by 5 bases and J by 2 bases. This CDR3 is built from 16 residues. CDR3 protein: CASSYRDYALTDTQYF. The CDR3 DNA is TGTGCCAGTAGTTACCGGGACTACGCCCTCACAGATACGCAGTATTTT.

DNA for the CDR3: TGTGCCAGTAGGGGGGTTCTGAACACTGAAGCTTTCTTT. Translating gives CASRGVLNTEAFF. This chain links TRBV19 with TRBJ1-1; D is possibly TRBD1 (5 bases). The CDR3 runs 13 residues. Germline V gene data show CDR1 as LNHDA and CDR2 as SQIVND (reference sequence). Trimming left V 6 bases short and J 0 bases short, with 8 bases between. The complete variable domain, with remaining parts taken from reference TRBV19 and TRBJ1-1, reads DGGITQSPKYLFRKEGQNVTLSCEQNLNHDAMYWYRQDPGQGLRLIYYSQIVNDFQKGDIAEGYSVSREKKESFPLTVTSAQKNPTAFYLCASRGVLNTEAFFGQGTRLTVV.

The V gene is TRBV28, the J gene TRBJ2-5, with 8 bases identical to TRBD2. This CDR3 spans 19 amino acids. V lost 5 bases and J lost 4; bases outside the gene matches: 21. CDR1 is MDHEN and CDR2 is SYDVKM in the germline V gene. CDR3 DNA sequence: TGTGCCAGCAGTCCTACCCCGGGGCTAGCGGGTTTTAGGGGAGAGACCCAGTACTTC. Encoded protein: CASSPTPGLAGFRGETQYF.

This chain joins TRBV4-3 and TRBJ2-1; 11 bases are shared with TRBD1. Trimming took 2 bases from V and 7 from J; bases not matched to a gene: 13. CDR3 length equals 18 residues. Germline CDR1 reads LGHNA; CDR2 reads YSLEER. CDR3 loop: CASSQLGVGTGGWNEQFF. Here the CDR3 DNA reads TGCGCCAGCAGCCAATTGGGCGTTGGGACAGGGGGATGGAATGAGCAGTTCTTC.

The count of this clone is one. This chain connects TRBV5-6 to TRBJ2-7, with 11 bases identical to TRBD2. After removal of 1 base from V and 7 bases from J, the junction contained 7 bases not matched to a gene. The length of the CDR3 is 15 residues. Germline V CDR1 and CDR2: SGHDT, YYEEEE. The CDR3 sequence: CASSLLAGGPGEQYF. CDR3 nucleotide sequence: TGTGCCAGCAGCTTGTTAGCGGGGGGGCCGGGAGAGCAGTACTTC.

V and J are TRBV9 and TRBJ2-2, with D possibly matching TRBD2 (6 bases). CDR1 SGDLS and CDR2 YYNGEE come from the germline V gene. V was cut by 4 bases and J by 1 base, with 14 bases left in between. CDR3 length equals 16 residues. The CDR3 DNA sequence: TGTGCCAGCAGCCGAGGCGGGGCCGGGAACACCGGGGAGCTGTTTTTT. Residues: CASSRGGAGNTGELFF.

The J gene is TRBJ2-2, the V gene TRBV4-2, with 9 bases identical to TRBD1. The CDR3 covers 16 residues. Germline lookup yields CDR1 LGHNA and CDR2 YNFKEQ. With 2 bases clipped from V and 6 bases from J, the junction kept 7 bases outside the gene matches. Here the CDR3 DNA reads TGTGCCAGCAGCCAAACCGGGACAGGGTTAGCCGGGGAGCTGTTTTTT. Residues: CASSQTGTGLAGELFF.

The chain is built from TRBV7-6 and TRBJ1-4; D not certain. This CDR3 has 16 amino acids. Germline CDR1 and CDR2: SGHVS and FNYEAQ. With 1 base removed from V and 0 bases from J, the gap between germline ends came to 9 bases. This chain's CDR3 is CASSLEGAATNEKLFF. In DNA form, the CDR3 reads TGTGCCAGCAGCTTAGAGGGCGCAGCAACTAATGAAAAACTGTTTTTT.

The chain couples TRBV28 to TRBJ2-1; D may be TRBD1 (6 bases). Deletions cut 7 bases from V and 12 bases from J, with 16 bases between. CDR3 length: 12 amino acids. Germline CDR1 is MDHEN and CDR2 is SYDVKM. CDR3 bases: TGTGCCAGCAATTCTAGGGGGTTAGGGCAGTTCTTC. It encodes CASNSRGLGQFF.

The chain combines TRBV5-4 with TRBJ1-1; D not certain. The V gene lost 4 bases and the J gene lost 2 bases, with 6 bases spanning the gap. The V gene's germline CDR1 is SGHNT and CDR2 YYREEE (reference sequence). This CDR3 has 12 residues. In nucleotides, the CDR3 is TGTGCCAGCAGCCCGGGTAACACTGAAGCTTTCTTT. Protein product: CASSPGNTEAFF.

This chain links TRBV7-2 with TRBJ2-2, with TRBD1 as a possible D gene (6 bases). Germline V lookup: CDR1 SGHTA, CDR2 FQGNSA. The V end lost 4 bases, the J end lost 8 bases, and 14 bases lay between the germline ends. This CDR3 spans 14 amino acids. CDR3 sequence: CASSSRDTRGELFF. CDR3 in DNA: TGTGCCAGCAGCTCCCGGGACACCCGAGGGGAGCTGTTTTTT.

The rearrangement links TRBV5-6 to TRBJ2-7, with TRBD2 matching 10 bases. There are 15 residues in the CDR3. Per germline, CDR1 SGHDT and CDR2 YYEEEE. Trimming cost V 0 bases and J 5 bases; bases outside gene matches: 5. The CDR3 nucleotides read TGTGCCAGCAGCTTGGGAGCGGGAGGGTTTAACGAGCAGTACTTC. Its protein product is CASSLGAGGFNEQYF.

This clone came up once. The chain employs TRBV9 and TRBJ1-6; 7 bases match TRBD1. This CDR3 has 14 amino acids. V was pared by 5 bases and J by 8 bases, with 7 bases of the junction left unmatched. Per the germline V gene, CDR1 is SGDLS and CDR2 is YYNGEE. The CDR3 here is CASSADRDDSPLHF. CDR3 in DNA: TGTGCCAGCAGTGCCGACAGGGACGATTCACCCCTCCACTTT.

The chain combines TRBV3-1 (or the pseudogene TRBV3-2) with TRBJ2-5; D is uncertain. This CDR3 has 14 residues. The V and J ends lost 0 bases and 1 base respectively, with 6 bases between them. The germline gives CDR1 LGHDT, CDR2 YNNKEL (reference sequence). The CDR3 reads CASSQDRLQETQYF. The DNA of the CDR3 is TGTGCCAGCAGCCAAGACAGACTCCAAGAGACCCAGTACTTC.

The chain joins TRBV5-6 to TRBJ2-1; TRBD2 might be the D (5 bases). Germline CDR1 reads SGHDT; CDR2 reads YYEEEE. The V end lost 7 bases, the J end lost 12 bases, and 26 bases lay between the germline ends. The CDR3 totals 15 residues. DNA for the CDR3: TGTGCCAGCTATAATGAGGCTCCCAACGATGAGGGGCAGTTCTTC. It translates to CASYNEAPNDEGQFF.

This rearrangement joins TRBV7-2 to TRBJ1-5; tentative D call: TRBD1 (5 bases). V was trimmed by 1 base and J by 6 bases, leaving 13 bases between them. The CDR3 runs 15 residues. Germline lookup yields CDR1 SGHTA and CDR2 FQGNSA. In DNA form, the CDR3 reads TGTGCCAGCAGCTTAGAAGGGGAGGGTAGTCAGCCCCAGCATTTT. Translating gives CASSLEGEGSQPQHF.

The rearrangement uses TRBV9 and TRBJ2-5; weak D call: TRBD2 (5 bases). This CDR3 spans 17 amino acids. The V gene's germline CDR1 is SGDLS and CDR2 YYNGEE. V was shortened by 0 bases and J by 0 bases, with 15 bases between the two germline ends. For the CDR3, the DNA is TGTGCCAGCAGCGTAGGAACGGGGTCGCTGTACCAAGAGACCCAGTACTTC. This gives the protein CASSVGTGSLYQETQYF.

The rearrangement joins TRBV10-3 to TRBJ1-5; 8 nucleotides match TRBD1. The CDR3 extends over 14 amino acids. The junction had 3 bases not matched to a gene; V was cut back by 3 bases and J by 5 bases. Germline CDR1 ENHRY, CDR2 SYGVKD. The CDR3 sequence: CAISEGQGDQPQHF. CDR3 DNA sequence: TGTGCCATCAGTGAAGGACAGGGAGATCAGCCCCAGCATTTT.

This chain joins TRBV11-2 and TRBJ1-4; 7 positions match TRBD1. Per the germline V gene, CDR1 is SGHAT and CDR2 is FQNNGV. The CDR3 consists of 16 residues. J was trimmed by 8 bases and V by 3 bases; bases with no gene match: 12. CDR3 loop: CASSFLRKQGGEKLFF. In DNA, the CDR3 is TGTGCCAGCAGCTTTTTGCGGAAGCAGGGGGGAGAAAAACTGTTTTTT.

CDR3 region: CASSIMGGGSYNEQFF. The CDR3 region has the DNA TGTGCCAGTAGTATTATGGGGGGGGGCTCCTACAATGAGCAGTTCTTC. The chain employs TRBV19 and TRBJ2-1; 7 bases are a match to TRBD2. In germline, CDR1 is LNHDA, CDR2 SQIVND (reference sequence). The V segment lost 3 bases and the J segment 0 bases; nucleotides outside the gene matches: 5. The CDR3 covers 16 residues.

Concerning this clone: Different DNA sequences within this sample yield the same CDR3. The chain combines TRBV2 with TRBJ2-2; TRBD1 might be the D (6 bases). The CDR3 has 14 residues. CDR1 and CDR2 from the germline V gene are SNHLY and FYNNEI. The V gene lost 6 bases and the J gene lost 8 bases, with 16 bases spanning the gap. DNA of the CDR3: TGTGCCAGCAGCGACGGGACAATTTTAGGGGAGCTGTTTTTT. Translated: CASSDGTILGELFF.

The CDR3, as DNA: TGTGCCAGCAGCGTAGAGGCGGGGCACCAAGAGACCCAGTACTTC. Protein product: CASSVEAGHQETQYF. J is TRBJ2-5 and V is TRBV9; a possible D gene is TRBD2 (6 bases). The CDR3 totals 15 residues. Germline CDR1 SGDLS, CDR2 YYNGEE. With 0 bases removed from V and 0 bases from J, the gap between germline ends came to 9 bases.

The chain is built from TRBV3-1 (or the pseudogene TRBV3-2) and TRBJ1-5; D call uncertain. Germline CDR1 LGHDT, CDR2 YNNKEL (reference sequence). The CDR3 extends over 16 amino acids. The V gene lost 0 bases and the J gene lost 4 bases, with 13 bases spanning the gap. The CDR3 DNA is TGTGCCAGCAGCCAAGATCGGCCCCAAACTAATCAGCCCCAGCATTTT. This gives the protein CASSQDRPQTNQPQHF.

Only one count was recorded for this clone. This sequence joins TRBV6-6 and TRBJ2-2, with D perhaps matching TRBD1 (6 bases). V was shortened by 5 bases and J by 8 bases, with 24 bases between the two germline ends. Germline loops: CDR1 MNHNY, CDR2 SVGAGI (reference sequence). The CDR3 contains 17 residues. The chain's CDR3 is CASSLTYSRTVQGELFF. DNA for the CDR3: TGTGCCAGCAGTCTGACCTACTCAAGGACAGTTCAGGGGGAGCTGTTTTTT.

V is TRBV6-2 or TRBV6-3 and J is TRBJ2-7; either TRBD1 or TRBD2 may supply D (6 bases each). Germline CDR1 is MNHEY and CDR2 is SVGEGT. The CDR3 is 15 amino acids. V shed 0 bases and J shed 2 bases, with 11 bases lying between them. The CDR3 sequence is CASSYSTGAPYEQYF. DNA of the CDR3: TGTGCCAGCAGTTACTCGACGGGGGCCCCCTACGAGCAGTACTTC.

The rearrangement joins TRBV28 to TRBJ1-5; D gene unclear. The ends were cut back, 5 bases at V and 4 bases at J, with 9 bases in the middle. Germline assignment: CDR1 MDHEN and CDR2 SYDVKM. The CDR3 loop spans 13 amino acids. CDR3 in amino acids: CASSPPLNQPQHF. DNA of the CDR3: TGTGCCAGCAGTCCCCCATTAAATCAGCCCCAGCATTTT.

V gene TRBV6-5 combines with J gene TRBJ2-7, with 10 bases fitting TRBD2. Germline V lookup: CDR1 MNHEY, CDR2 SVGAGI. V lost 8 bases and J lost 1; bases outside the gene matches: 8. This CDR3 has 15 amino acids. The CDR3 bases are TGTGCCAGCCGAACCGGGACTAGCGATTCCTACGAGCAGTACTTC. The encoded protein is CASRTGTSDSYEQYF.